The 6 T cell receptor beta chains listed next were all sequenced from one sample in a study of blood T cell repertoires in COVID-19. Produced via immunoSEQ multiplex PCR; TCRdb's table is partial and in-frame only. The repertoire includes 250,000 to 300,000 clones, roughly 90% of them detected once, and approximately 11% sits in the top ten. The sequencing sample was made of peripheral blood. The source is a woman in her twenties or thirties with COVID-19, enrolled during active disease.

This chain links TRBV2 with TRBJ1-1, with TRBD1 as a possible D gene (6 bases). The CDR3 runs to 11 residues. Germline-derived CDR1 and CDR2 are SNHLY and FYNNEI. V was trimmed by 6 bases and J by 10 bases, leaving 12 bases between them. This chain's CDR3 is CASRGEGGAFF. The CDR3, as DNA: TGTGCCAGCAGGGGTGAAGGGGGAGCTTTCTTT.

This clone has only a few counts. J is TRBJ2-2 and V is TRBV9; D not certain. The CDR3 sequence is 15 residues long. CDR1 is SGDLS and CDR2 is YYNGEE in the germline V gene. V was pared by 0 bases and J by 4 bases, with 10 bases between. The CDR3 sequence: CASSVGASSTGELFF. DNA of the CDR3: TGTGCCAGCAGCGTAGGCGCTTCGAGCACCGGGGAGCTGTTTTTT.

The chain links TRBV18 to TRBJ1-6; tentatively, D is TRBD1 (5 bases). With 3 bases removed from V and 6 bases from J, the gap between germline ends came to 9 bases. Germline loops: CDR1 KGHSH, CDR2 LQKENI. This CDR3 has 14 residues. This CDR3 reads CASSPTDSNSPLHF. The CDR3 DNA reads TGTGCCAGCTCACCTACTGACAGTAATTCACCCCTCCACTTT. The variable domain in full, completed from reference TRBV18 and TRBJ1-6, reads NAGVMQNPRHLVRRRGQEARLRCSPMKGHSHVYWYRQLPEEGLKFMVYLQKENIIDESGMPKERFSAEFPKEGPSILRIQQVVRGDSAAYFCASSPTDSNSPLHFGNGTRLTVT.

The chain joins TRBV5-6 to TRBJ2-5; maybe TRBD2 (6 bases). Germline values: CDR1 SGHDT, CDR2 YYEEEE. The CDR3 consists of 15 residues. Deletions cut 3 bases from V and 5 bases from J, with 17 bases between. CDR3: CASSWMGTGGETQYF. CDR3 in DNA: TGTGCCAGCAGCTGGATGGGGACCGGAGGGGAGACCCAGTACTTC.

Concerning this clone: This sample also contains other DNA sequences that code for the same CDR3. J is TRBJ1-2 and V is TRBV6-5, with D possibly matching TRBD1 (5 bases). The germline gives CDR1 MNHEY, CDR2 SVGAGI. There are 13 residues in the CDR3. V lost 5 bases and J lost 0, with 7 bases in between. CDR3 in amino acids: CASSRTPNYGYTF. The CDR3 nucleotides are TGTGCCAGCAGTCGGACACCTAACTATGGCTACACCTTC.

Here the CDR3 reads CASSLEGRGEQYF. DNA of the CDR3: TGTGCCAGCAGCTTGGAGGGCCGGGGAGAGCAGTACTTC. V and J are TRBV5-6 and TRBJ2-7; D is possibly TRBD2 (5 bases). Germline V gene data show CDR1 as SGHDT and CDR2 as YYEEEE. Trimming cost V 0 bases and J 7 bases, with 11 bases left between them. This CDR3 has 13 amino acids.